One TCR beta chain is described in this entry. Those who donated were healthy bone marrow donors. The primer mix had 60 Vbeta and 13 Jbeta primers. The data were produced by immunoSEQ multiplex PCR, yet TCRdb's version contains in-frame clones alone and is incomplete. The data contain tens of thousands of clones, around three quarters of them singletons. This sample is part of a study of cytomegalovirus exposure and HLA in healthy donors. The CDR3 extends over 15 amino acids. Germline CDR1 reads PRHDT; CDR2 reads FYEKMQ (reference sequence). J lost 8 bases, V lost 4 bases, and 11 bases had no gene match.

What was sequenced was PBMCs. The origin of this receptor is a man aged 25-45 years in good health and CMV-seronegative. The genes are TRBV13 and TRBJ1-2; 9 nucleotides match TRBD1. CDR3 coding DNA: TGTGCCAGCAGCTATCGGACAGGGGCATCGGAGGGCTACACCTTC. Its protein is CASSYRTGASEGYTF.